Detailed here is one TCR beta chain. Antigen unknown. This entry comes from a study of T cells expressing NK-cell markers. Looking at the study overall: Seropositivity for HCMV was found in most of the eight sequenced donors, with one seronegative. Findings and caveats of the study: Dominant NKG2C+ clonotypes in 5 or 6 donors made up roughly 1.0-8% of CD8+ T cells.

After re-calling the 5' RACE reads, TCRdb lists one entry per CDR3 protein, DNA absent. The sample has 400,000 to 550,000 distinct CDR3 sequences. The CDR3 consists of 13 residues. This chain joins TRBV12-3 or TRBV12-4 and TRBJ1-2; TCRdb's D call, TRBD1, is unchecked because there is no DNA. The TCR comes from a woman between 18 and 69 years old in good health. Sequencing was carried out using blood T cells: a sorted CD56 or NKG2C T cell subset, CD4+ or CD8+ T cells, or bulk PBMC T cells (not recorded which). CDR3 amino acids: CASSPGGLEGYTF.